This T cell receptor beta chain was recovered during a study of blood T cell repertoires in COVID-19. Overall study: Some COVID-19 samples were acute and others convalescent; all came from the United States, Italy and Spain. Sources were T cells, B-cell-depleted T cells, or PBMCs; the material itself was cDNA or gDNA.

Germline-derived CDR1 and CDR2 are LNHDA and SQIVND (reference sequence). V lost 5 bases to trimming and J lost 4 bases; unmatched junction nucleotides: 5. This CDR3 contains 14 residues. Per the original data handling: Scientists estimated how many nucleated cells there were by amplifying reference gene primers. Only in-frame clones appear in the TCRdb table, and some are missing; sequencing was by immunoSEQ multiplex PCR. The DNA gave D and trimming, while V, J and clone size come from that table. The data show around 100,000 clones, around 87% seen once. The clonotype originates from a woman of 80 years or more with acute or convalescent COVID-19. What was sequenced was peripheral blood. This chain connects TRBV19 to TRBJ1-1; TRBD1 matches 9 bases. The CDR3, as DNA: TGTGCCAGTAGTCCGGACAGGGGAACCACTGAAGCTTTCTTT. This sequence encodes CASSPDRGTTEAFF. The entire variable domain, with the rest obtained from reference TRBV19 and TRBJ1-1, is as follows: DGGITQSPKYLFRKEGQNVTLSCEQNLNHDAMYWYRQDPGQGLRLIYYSQIVNDFQKGDIAEGYSVSREKKESFPLTVTSAQKNPTAFYLCASSPDRGTTEAFFGQGTRLTVV.